Presented here are 9 T cell receptor beta chains from one specimen sequenced in a study of blood T cell repertoires in COVID-19. Profiled with immunoSEQ multiplex PCR; TCRdb holds only in-frame clones, not every one. The sample includes fewer than 120,000 clones, roughly 82% of them seen just once. The sequenced material came from peripheral blood. The receptor set was obtained from a woman aged 60-70 years with acute or convalescent COVID-19.

The V call is TRBV18, the J call TRBJ2-3; D may be TRBD1 (5 bases). Germline lookup yields CDR1 KGHSH and CDR2 LQKENI. The length of the CDR3 is 14 residues. Trimming took 3 bases from V and 4 from J, leaving 11 bases between them. The CDR3 spells CASSPMGRADTQYF. CDR3 DNA: TGTGCCAGCTCACCGATGGGGCGCGCAGATACGCAGTATTTT.

J is TRBJ1-6 and V is TRBV9; no firm D call. V lost 4 bases and J 1 base, leaving 15 bases between the germline ends. This CDR3 comprises 17 residues. Germline V gene sequence: CDR1 SGDLS, CDR2 YYNGEE. This CDR3 reads CASSLSGVSSYNSPLHF. The CDR3 coding sequence is TGTGCCAGCAGCCTAAGCGGGGTGAGTTCCTATAATTCACCCCTCCACTTT.

The table lists this clone with a count of one. The chain links TRBV7-2 to TRBJ2-7, with 9 bases matching TRBD2. J was trimmed by 5 bases and V by 4 bases; bases with no gene match: 6. The CDR3 extends over 14 amino acids. Germline values: CDR1 SGHTA, CDR2 FQGNSA. CDR3 nucleotides: TGTGCCAGCAGCTCCGCGGGGGGGCGGGACGAGCAGTACTTC. Amino acids: CASSSAGGRDEQYF.

The rearrangement uses TRBV5-8 and TRBJ2-2, with TRBD2 matching 11 bases. After removal of 4 bases from V and 4 bases from J, the junction contained 6 bases not matched to a gene. From germline, CDR1 is SGHTS and CDR2 YDEGEE. This CDR3 spans 16 amino acids. The CDR3 DNA sequence: TGTGCCAGCAGCGATAGCGGGGGGGCCGTCACCGGGGAGCTGTTTTTT. This translates into CASSDSGGAVTGELFF.

The rearrangement uses TRBV28 and TRBJ1-1, with D tentatively TRBD1 (6 bases). The V gene's germline CDR1 is MDHEN and CDR2 SYDVKM. The ends were cut back, 3 bases at V and 8 bases at J, with 16 bases in the middle. This CDR3 spans 14 amino acids. The CDR3 DNA follows: TGTGCCAGCAGTTTTCAGAACAGGGAGAGGGAAGCTTTCTTT. This codes for CASSFQNREREAFF.

The chain is built from TRBV11-3 and TRBJ2-1; 9 nucleotides line up with TRBD2. The germline V gene encodes CDR1 SGHNT and CDR2 YENEEA. The CDR3 consists of 16 residues. The V segment lost 1 base and the J segment 9 bases; nucleotides outside the gene matches: 10. As DNA, the CDR3 is TGTGCCAGCAGCTTAGGAGGCGGCGGGGGGGCCGCTGAGCAGTTCTTC. This translates into CASSLGGGGGAAEQFF.

This clone came up once. The CDR3: CATSARGYTDTQYF. CDR3 nucleotide sequence: TGTGCCACCAGTGCGCGGGGGTACACAGATACGCAGTATTTT. The rearrangement uses TRBV24-1 and TRBJ2-3; 7 nucleotides match TRBD2. The germline V gene has CDR1 KGHDR and CDR2 SFDVKD. V lost 5 bases to trimming and J lost 2 bases; unmatched junction nucleotides: 3. This CDR3 is 14 amino acids long.

The chain carries TRBV6-6 and TRBJ1-5, with TRBD1 as a possible D gene (6 bases). The germline V and J ends were trimmed by 1 base and 7 bases, with 14 bases remaining between them. Per the germline V gene, CDR1 is MNHNY and CDR2 is SVGAGI (reference sequence). The CDR3 is 15 residues long. The CDR3 reads CASSYLNRVEQPQHF. The CDR3 coding sequence is TGTGCCAGCAGTTACTTAAACAGGGTCGAGCAGCCCCAGCATTTT.

The rearrangement joins TRBV3-1 (or the pseudogene TRBV3-2) to TRBJ1-2; the match to TRBD1 covers 7 bases. Per the germline V gene, CDR1 is LGHDT and CDR2 is YNNKEL (reference sequence). Germline trimming cut 2 bases from V and 5 bases from J; bases unmatched to any gene: 2. There are 13 residues in the CDR3. CDR3 amino acids: CASSQNRGYGYTF. The CDR3 DNA follows: TGTGCCAGCAGCCAAAACAGGGGATATGGCTACACCTTC.